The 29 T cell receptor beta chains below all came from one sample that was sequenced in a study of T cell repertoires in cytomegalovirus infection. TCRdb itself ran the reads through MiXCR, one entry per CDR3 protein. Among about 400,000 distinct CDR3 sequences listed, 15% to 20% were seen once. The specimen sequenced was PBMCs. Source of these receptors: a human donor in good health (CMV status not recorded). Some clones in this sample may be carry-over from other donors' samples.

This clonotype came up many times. The CDR3 region has the DNA TGTGCCAGCAGCCCGGACACAAACTATGGCTACACCTTC. This encodes CASSPDTNYGYTF. The V call is TRBV7-2, the J call TRBJ1-2; tentatively, D is TRBD1 (5 bases). This CDR3 has 13 amino acids. CDR1 is SGHTA and CDR2 is FQGNSA in the germline V gene. Trimming pared 5 bases from V and 2 bases from J, leaving 9 bases between.

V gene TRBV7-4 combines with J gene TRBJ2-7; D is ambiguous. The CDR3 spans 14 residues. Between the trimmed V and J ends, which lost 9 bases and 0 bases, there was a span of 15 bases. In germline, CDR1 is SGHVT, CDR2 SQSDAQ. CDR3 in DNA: TGTGCCAGTTCCCAAGCAGGACCCTCCTACGAGCAGTACTTC. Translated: CASSQAGPSYEQYF.

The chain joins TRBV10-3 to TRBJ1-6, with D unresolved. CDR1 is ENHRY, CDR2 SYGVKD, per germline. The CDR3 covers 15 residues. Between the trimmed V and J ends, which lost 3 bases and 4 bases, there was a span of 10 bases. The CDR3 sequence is CAISDHSTYNSPLHF. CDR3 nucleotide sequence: TGTGCCATCAGTGATCACAGTACTTATAATTCACCCCTCCACTTT.

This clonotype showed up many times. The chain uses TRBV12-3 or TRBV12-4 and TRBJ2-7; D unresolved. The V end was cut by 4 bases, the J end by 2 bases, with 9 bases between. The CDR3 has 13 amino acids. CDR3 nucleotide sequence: TGTGCCAGCAGTTCCTTTCTCACCTACGAGCAGTACTTC. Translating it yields CASSSFLTYEQYF.

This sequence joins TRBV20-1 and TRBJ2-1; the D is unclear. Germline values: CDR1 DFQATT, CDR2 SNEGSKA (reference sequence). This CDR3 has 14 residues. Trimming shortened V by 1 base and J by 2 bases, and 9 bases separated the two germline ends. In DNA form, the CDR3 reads TGCAGTGCTAGAGGTCTGGGGACCTACAATGAGCAGTTCTTC. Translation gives CSARGLGTYNEQFF.

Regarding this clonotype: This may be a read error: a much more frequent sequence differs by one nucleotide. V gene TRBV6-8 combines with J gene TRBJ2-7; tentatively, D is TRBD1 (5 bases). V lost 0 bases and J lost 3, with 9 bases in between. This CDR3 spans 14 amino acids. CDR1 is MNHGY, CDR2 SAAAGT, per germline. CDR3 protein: CASSYSAGNYEQYF. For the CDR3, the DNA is TGTGCCAGCAGTTACTCTGCAGGGAACTACGAGCAGTACTTC.

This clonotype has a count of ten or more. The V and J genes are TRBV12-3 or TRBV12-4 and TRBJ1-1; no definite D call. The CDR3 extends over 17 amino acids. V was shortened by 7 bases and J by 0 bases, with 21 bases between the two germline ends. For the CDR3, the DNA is TGTGCCAGCACCCCTCCTCTTGGCAGAAGATTGAACACTGAAGCTTTCTTT. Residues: CASTPPLGRRLNTEAFF.

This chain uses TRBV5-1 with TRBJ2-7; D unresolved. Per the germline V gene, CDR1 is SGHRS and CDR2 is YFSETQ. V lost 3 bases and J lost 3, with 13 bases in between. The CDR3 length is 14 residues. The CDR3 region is CASSSGPKIYEQYF. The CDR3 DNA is TGCGCCAGCAGCTCCGGACCGAAGATCTACGAGCAGTACTTC.

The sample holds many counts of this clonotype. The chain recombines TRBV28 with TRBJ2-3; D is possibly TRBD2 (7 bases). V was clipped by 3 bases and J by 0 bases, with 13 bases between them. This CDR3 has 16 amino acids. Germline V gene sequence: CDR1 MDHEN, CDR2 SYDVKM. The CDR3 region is CASSFFAGASTDTQYF. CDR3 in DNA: TGTGCCAGCAGTTTCTTCGCGGGGGCTAGCACAGATACGCAGTATTTT.

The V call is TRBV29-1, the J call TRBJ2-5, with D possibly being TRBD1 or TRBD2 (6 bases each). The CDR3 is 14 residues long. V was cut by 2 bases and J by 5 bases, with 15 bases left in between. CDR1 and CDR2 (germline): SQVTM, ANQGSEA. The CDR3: CSVEKGGGTETQYF. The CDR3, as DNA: TGCAGCGTTGAAAAGGGGGGAGGAACGGAGACCCAGTACTTC. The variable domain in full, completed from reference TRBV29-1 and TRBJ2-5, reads SAVISQKPSRDICQRGTSLTIQCQVDSQVTMMFWYRQQPGQSLTLIATANQGSEATYESGFVIDKFPISRPNLTFSTLTVSNMSPEDSSIYLCSVEKGGGTETQYFGPGTRLLVL.

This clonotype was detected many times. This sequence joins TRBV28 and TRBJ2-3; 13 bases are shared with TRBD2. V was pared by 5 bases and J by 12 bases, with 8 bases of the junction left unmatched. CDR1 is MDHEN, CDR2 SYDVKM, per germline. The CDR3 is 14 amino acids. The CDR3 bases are TGTGCCAGCAGTCCGCAACTAGCGGGAGGGCCTCAGTATTTT. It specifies CASSPQLAGGPQYF.

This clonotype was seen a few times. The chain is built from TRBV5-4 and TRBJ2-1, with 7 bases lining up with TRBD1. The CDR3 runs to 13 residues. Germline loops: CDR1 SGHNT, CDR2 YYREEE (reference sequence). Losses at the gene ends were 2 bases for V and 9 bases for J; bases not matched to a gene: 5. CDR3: CASSFDREFEQFF. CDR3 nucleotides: TGTGCCAGCAGCTTCGACAGGGAGTTTGAGCAGTTCTTC. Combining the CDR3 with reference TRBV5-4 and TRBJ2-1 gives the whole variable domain ETGVTQSPTHLIKTRGQQVTLRCSSQSGHNTVSWYQQALGQGPQFIFQYYREEENGRGNFPPRFSGLQFPNYSSELNVNALELDDSALYLCASSFDREFEQFFGPGTRLTVL.

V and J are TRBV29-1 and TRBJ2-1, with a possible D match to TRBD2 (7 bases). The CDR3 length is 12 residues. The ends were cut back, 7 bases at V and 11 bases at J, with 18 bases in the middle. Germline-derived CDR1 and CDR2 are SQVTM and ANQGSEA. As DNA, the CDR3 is TGCAGCGCTAGCGTGGGGGGGGGCCAGCAGTTCTTC. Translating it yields CSASVGGGQQFF.

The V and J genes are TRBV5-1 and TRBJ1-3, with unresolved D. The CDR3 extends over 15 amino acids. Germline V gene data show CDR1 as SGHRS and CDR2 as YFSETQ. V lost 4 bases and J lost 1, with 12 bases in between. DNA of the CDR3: TGCGCCAGCAGCACTCGGCCGGGATCTGGAAACACCATATATTTT. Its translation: CASSTRPGSGNTIYF.

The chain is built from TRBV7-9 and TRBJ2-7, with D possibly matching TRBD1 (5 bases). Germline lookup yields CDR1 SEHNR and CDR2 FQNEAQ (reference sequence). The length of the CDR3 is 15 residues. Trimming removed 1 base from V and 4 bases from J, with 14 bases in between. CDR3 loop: CASSLDRWGKYEQYF. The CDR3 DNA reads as TGTGCCAGCAGCTTAGATAGGTGGGGCAAGTACGAGCAGTACTTC. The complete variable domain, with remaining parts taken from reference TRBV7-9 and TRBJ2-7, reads DTGVSQNPRHKITKRGQNVTFRCDPISEHNRLYWYRQTLGQGPEFLTYFQNEAQLEKSRLLSDRFSAERPKGSFSTLEIQRTEQGDSAMYLCASSLDRWGKYEQYFGPGTRLTVT.

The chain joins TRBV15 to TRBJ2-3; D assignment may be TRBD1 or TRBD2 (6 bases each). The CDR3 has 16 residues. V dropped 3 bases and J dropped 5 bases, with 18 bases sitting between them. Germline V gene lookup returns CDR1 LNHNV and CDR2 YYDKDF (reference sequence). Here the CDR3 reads CATSSRRGGLRDTQYF. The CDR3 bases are TGTGCCACCAGCAGCCGCAGGGGAGGTCTGCGAGATACGCAGTATTTT.

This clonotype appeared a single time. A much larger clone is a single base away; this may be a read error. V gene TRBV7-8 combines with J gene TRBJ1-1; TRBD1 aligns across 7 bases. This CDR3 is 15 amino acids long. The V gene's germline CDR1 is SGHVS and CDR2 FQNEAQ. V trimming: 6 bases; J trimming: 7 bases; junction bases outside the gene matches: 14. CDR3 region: CASRCRTGAHLEAFF. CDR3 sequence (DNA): TGTGCCAGCAGATGTCGGACAGGAGCCCACCTTGAAGCTTTCTTT.

The CDR3 protein is CASIDLQESGDTQYF. The CDR3, as DNA: TGTGCCAGCATCGACTTGCAGGAGAGCGGGGATACGCAGTATTTT. The chain couples TRBV6-1 to TRBJ2-3, with D possibly TRBD2 on 6 matching bases. Trimming pared 7 bases from V and 6 bases from J, leaving 20 bases between. The CDR3 spans 15 residues. Germline CDR1 and CDR2: MNHNS and SASEGT.

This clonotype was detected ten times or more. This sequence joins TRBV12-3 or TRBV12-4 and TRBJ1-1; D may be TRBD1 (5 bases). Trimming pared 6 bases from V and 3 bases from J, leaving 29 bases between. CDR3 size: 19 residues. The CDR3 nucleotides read TGTGCCAGCAGCTTTCCCGCTCTTTGGGACCGTGGAGGGGACACTGAAGCTTTCTTT. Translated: CASSFPALWDRGGDTEAFF.

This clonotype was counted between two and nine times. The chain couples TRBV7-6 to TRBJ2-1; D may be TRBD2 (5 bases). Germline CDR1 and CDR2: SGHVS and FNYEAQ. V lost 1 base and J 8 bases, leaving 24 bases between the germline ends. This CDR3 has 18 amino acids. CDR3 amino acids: CASSLEVGVALGGHEQFF. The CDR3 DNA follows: TGTGCCAGCAGCTTAGAAGTGGGAGTAGCGTTGGGCGGCCATGAGCAGTTCTTC.

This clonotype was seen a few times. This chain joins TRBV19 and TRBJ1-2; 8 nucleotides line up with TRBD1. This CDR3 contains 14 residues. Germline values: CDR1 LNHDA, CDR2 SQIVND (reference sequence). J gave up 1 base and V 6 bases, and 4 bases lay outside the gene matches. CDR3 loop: CASSRTGSNYGYTF. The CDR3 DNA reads TGTGCCAGTAGCCGGACAGGGAGTAACTATGGCTACACCTTC.

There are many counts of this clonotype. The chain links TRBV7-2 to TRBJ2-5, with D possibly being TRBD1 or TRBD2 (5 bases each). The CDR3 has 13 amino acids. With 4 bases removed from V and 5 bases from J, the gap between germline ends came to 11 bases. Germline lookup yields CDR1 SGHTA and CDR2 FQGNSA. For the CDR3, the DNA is TGTGCCAGCAGCTGGGGCAGGGAGGAGACCCAGTACTTC. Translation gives CASSWGREETQYF.

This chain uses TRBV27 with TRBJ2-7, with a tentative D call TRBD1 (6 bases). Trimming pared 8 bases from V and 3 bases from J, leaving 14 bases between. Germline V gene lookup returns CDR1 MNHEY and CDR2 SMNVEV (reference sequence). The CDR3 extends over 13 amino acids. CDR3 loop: CASRLQGNYEQYF. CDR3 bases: TGTGCCAGCCGGTTACAGGGTAACTACGAGCAGTACTTC.

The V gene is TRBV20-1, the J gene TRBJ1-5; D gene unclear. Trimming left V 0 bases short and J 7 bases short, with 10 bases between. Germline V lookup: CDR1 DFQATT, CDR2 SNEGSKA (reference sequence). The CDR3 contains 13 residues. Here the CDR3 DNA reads TGCAGTGCTAGAGATGACCTGGACCAGCCCCAGCATTTT. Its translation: CSARDDLDQPQHF.

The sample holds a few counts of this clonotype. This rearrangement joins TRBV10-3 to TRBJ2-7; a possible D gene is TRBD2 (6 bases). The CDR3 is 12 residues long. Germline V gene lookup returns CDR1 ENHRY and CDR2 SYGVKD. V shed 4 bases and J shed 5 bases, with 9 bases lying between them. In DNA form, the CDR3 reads TGTGCCATCAGTGCGCGGGGAAACGAGCAGTACTTC. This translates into CAISARGNEQYF.

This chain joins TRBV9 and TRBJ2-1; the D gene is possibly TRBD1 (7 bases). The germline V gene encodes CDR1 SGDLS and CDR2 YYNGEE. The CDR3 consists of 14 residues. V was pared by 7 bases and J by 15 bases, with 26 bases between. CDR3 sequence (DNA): TGTGCCAGCGGCGGGGACGACAGGGTTCTAGCCTTGTTCTTC. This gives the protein CASGGDDRVLALFF.

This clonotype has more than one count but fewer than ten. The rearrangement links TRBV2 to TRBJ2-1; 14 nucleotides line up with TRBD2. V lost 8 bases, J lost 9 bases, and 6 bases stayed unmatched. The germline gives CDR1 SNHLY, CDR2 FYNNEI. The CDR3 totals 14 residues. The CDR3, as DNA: TGTGCCAGCCGACGGACTAGCGGGAGGAGTGAGCAGTTCTTC. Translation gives CASRRTSGRSEQFF. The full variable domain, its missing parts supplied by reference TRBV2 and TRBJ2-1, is EPEVTQTPSHQVTQMGQEVILRCVPISNHLYFYWYRQILGQKVEFLVSFYNNEISEKSEIFDDQFSVERPDGSNFTLKIRSTKLEDSAMYFCASRRTSGRSEQFFGPGTRLTVL.

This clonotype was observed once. Written as DNA, the CDR3 is TGTGCCAGCAGCTCCCAAGGGATCTCCTACGAGCAGTACTTC. Its translation is CASSSQGISYEQYF. The chain employs TRBV7-9 and TRBJ2-7; D is unresolved. The CDR3 is made up of 14 amino acids. Trimming removed 4 bases at V and 0 bases at J, with 10 bases between. Germline lookup yields CDR1 SEHNR and CDR2 FQNEAQ (reference sequence).

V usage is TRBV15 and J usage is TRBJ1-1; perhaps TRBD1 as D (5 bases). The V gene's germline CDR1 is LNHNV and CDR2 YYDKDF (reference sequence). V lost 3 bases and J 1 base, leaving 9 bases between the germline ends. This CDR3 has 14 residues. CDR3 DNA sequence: TGTGCCACCAGCAGGAGGGACGGGAACACTGAAGCTTTCTTT. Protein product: CATSRRDGNTEAFF.